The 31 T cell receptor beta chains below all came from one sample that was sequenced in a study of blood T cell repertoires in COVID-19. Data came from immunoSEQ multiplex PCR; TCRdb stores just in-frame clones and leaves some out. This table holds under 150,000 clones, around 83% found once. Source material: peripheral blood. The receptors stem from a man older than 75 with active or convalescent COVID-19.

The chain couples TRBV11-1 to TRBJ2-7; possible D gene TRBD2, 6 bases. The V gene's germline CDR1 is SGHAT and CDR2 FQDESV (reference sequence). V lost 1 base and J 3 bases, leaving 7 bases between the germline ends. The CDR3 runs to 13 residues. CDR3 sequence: CASSLGTIYEQYF. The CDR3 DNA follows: TGTGCCAGCAGCTTAGGGACTATCTACGAGCAGTACTTC.

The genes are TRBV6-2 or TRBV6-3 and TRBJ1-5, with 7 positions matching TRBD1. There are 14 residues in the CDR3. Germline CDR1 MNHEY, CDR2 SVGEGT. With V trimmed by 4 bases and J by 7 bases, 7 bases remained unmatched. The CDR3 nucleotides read TGTGCCAGCAGTTCGACAGGGTCAAGGCAGCCCCAGCATTTT. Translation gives CASSSTGSRQPQHF.

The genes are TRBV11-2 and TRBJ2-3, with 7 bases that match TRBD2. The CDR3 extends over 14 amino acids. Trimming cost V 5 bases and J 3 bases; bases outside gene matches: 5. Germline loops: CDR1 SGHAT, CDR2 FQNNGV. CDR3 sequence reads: CASSESGGTDTQYF. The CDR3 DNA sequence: TGTGCCAGCAGCGAATCGGGGGGTACAGATACGCAGTATTTT.

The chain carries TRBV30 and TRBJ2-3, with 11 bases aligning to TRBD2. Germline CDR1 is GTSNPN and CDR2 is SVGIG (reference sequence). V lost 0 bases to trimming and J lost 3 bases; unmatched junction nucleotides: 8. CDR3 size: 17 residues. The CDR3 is CAWSVGLTSGETDTQYF. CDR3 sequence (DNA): TGTGCCTGGAGTGTCGGTCTGACTAGCGGGGAGACAGATACGCAGTATTTT.

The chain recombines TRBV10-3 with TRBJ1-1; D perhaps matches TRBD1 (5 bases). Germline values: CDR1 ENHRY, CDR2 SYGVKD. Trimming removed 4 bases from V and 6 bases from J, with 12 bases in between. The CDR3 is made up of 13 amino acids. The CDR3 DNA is TGTGCCATCAGTGGCAGGGCAGTTTCTGAAGCTTTCTTT. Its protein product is CAISGRAVSEAFF.

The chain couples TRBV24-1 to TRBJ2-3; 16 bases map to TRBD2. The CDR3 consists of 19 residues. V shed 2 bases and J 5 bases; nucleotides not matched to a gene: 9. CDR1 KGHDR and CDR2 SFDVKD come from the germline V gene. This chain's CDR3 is CATSDSGLAGGLGGDTQYF. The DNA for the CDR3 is TGTGCCACCAGTGATTCGGGACTAGCGGGGGGGCTGGGAGGAGATACGCAGTATTTT.

The CDR3, as DNA: TGTGCCAGCAGCCCTGGGACAGCCAACTATGGCTACACCTTC. Its translation: CASSPGTANYGYTF. The rearrangement links TRBV9 to TRBJ1-2, with TRBD1 identical over 7 bases. The germline V gene encodes CDR1 SGDLS and CDR2 YYNGEE. The trim removed 4 bases at V and 2 bases at J, leaving 5 bases unmatched. The CDR3 runs 14 residues.

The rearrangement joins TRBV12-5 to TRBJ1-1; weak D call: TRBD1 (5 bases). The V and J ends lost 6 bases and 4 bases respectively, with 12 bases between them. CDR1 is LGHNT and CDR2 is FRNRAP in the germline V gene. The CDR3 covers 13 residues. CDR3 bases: TGTGCTAGTGGACACTTAAGGGGCACTGAAGCTTTCTTT. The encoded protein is CASGHLRGTEAFF.

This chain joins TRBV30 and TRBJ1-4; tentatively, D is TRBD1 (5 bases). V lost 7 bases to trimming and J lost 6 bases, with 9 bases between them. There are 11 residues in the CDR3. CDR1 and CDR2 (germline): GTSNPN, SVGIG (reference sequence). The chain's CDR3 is CASDNYEKLFF. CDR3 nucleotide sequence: TGTGCCTCGGACAATTATGAAAAACTGTTTTTT.

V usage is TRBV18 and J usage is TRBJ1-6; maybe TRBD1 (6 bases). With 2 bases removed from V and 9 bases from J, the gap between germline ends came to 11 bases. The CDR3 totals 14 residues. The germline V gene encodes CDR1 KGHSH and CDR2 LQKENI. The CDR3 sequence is CASSPEGEGSPLHF. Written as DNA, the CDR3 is TGTGCCAGCTCACCAGAGGGGGAAGGTTCACCCCTCCACTTT.

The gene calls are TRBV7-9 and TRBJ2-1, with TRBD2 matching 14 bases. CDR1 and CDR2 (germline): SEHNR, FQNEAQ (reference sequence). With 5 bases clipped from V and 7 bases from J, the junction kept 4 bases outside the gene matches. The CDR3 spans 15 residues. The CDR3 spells CASSQRTSGGNEQFF. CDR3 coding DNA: TGTGCCAGCAGCCAAAGGACTAGCGGGGGGAATGAGCAGTTCTTC.

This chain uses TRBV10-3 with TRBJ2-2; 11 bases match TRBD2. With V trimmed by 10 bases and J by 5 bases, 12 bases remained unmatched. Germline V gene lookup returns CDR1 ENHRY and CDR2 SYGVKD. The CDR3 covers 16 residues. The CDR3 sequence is CATGPVAGGNTGELFF. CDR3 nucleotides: TGTGCCACCGGCCCAGTAGCGGGGGGGAATACCGGGGAGCTGTTTTTT.

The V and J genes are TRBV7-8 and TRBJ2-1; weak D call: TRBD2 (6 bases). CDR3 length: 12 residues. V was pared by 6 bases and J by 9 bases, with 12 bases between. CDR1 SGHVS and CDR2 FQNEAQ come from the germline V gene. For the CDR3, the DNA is TGTGCCAGCAGTTCGGGGGAAGGTGAGCAGTTCTTC. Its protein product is CASSSGEGEQFF. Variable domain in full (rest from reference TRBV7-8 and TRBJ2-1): GAGVSQSPRYKVAKRGQDVALRCDPISGHVSLFWYQQALGQGPEFLTYFQNEAQLDKSGLPSDRFFAERPEGSVSTLKIQRTQQEDSAVYLCASSSGEGEQFFGPGTRLTVL.

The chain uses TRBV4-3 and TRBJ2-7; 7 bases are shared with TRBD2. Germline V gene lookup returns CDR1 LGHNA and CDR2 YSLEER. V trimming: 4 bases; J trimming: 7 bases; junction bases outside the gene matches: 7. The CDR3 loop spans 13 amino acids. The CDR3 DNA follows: TGCGCCAGCAGCCGACTAGCTTCGGGGGAGCAGTACTTC. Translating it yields CASSRLASGEQYF.

CDR3 protein: CASSFTPTSGGLNTGELFF. In DNA, the CDR3 is TGTGCCAGCAGCTTTACCCCGACTAGCGGGGGGTTGAACACCGGGGAGCTGTTTTTT. The gene calls are TRBV9 and TRBJ2-2; TRBD2 aligns across 13 bases. In germline, CDR1 is SGDLS, CDR2 YYNGEE. The CDR3 contains 19 residues. V was clipped by 4 bases and J by 1 base; unmatched bases: 10.

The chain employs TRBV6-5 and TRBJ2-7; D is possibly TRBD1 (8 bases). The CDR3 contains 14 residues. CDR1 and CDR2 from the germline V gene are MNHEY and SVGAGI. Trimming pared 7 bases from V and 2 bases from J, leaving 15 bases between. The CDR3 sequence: CASTGQGGTYEQYF. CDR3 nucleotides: TGTGCCAGCACCGGACAGGGAGGGACCTACGAGCAGTACTTC.

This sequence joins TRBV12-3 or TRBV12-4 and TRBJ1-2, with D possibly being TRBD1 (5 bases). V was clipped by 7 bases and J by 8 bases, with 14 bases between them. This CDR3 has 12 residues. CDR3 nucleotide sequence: TGTGCCAGCAACTGGGAGGGACGCGGCTACACCTTC. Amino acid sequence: CASNWEGRGYTF.

The CDR3 protein is CASSGLAGVAETQYF. As DNA, the CDR3 is TGTGCCAGCAGCGGACTAGCGGGGGTTGCGGAGACCCAGTACTTC. This rearrangement joins TRBV6-2 or TRBV6-3 to TRBJ2-5, with 13 bases lining up with TRBD2. The germline gives CDR1 MNHEY, CDR2 SVGEGT. The V gene end was trimmed by 6 bases and the J gene end by 5 bases; junction bases not matched to a gene: 6. This CDR3 is 15 amino acids long.

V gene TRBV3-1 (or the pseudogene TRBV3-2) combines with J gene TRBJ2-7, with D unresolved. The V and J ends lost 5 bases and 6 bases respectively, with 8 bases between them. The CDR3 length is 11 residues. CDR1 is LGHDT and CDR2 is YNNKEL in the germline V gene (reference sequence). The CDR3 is CASSLSGEQYF. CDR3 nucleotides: TGTGCCAGCAGCTTATCGGGCGAGCAGTACTTC.

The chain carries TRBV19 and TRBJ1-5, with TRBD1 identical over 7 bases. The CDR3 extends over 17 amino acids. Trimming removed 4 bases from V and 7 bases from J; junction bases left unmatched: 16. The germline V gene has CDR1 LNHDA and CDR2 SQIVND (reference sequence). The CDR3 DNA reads TGTGCCAGTAGTACACGACAGGGATGGCGCCTGGGGCAGCCCCAGCATTTT. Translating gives CASSTRQGWRLGQPQHF.

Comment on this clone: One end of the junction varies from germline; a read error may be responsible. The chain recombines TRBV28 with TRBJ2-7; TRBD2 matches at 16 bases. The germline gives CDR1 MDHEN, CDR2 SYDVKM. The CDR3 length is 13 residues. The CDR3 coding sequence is TGTGCCAGCAGGTCTGGGACTAGCGGGGGGGTAGGCTTC. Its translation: CASRSGTSGGVGF.

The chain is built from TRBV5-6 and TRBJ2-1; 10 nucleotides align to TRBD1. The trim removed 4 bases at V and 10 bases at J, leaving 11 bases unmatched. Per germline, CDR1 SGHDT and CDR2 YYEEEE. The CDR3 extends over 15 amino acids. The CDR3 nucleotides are TGTGCCAGCAGCCTTGGGGACAGGGGCCTAATCGAGCAGTTCTTC. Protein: CASSLGDRGLIEQFF.

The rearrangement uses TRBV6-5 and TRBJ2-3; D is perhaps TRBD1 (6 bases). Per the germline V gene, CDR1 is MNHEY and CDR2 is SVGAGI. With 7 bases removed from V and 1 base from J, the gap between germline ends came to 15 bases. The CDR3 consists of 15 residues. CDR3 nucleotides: TGTGCCAGCAACCTGGGGACAACCCGCACAGATACGCAGTATTTT. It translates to CASNLGTTRTDTQYF.

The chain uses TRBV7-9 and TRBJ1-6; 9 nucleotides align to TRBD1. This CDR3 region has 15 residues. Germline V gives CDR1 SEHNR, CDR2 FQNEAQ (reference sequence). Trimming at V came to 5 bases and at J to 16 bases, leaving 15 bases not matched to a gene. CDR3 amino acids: CASSTNSGTGLRLHF. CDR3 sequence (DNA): TGTGCCAGCAGCACCAATTCCGGGACAGGGCTTCGGCTCCACTTT. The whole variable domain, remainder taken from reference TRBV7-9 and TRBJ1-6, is DTGVSQNPRHKITKRGQNVTFRCDPISEHNRLYWYRQTLGQGPEFLTYFQNEAQLEKSRLLSDRFSAERPKGSFSTLEIQRTEQGDSAMYLCASSTNSGTGLRLHFGNGTRLTVT.

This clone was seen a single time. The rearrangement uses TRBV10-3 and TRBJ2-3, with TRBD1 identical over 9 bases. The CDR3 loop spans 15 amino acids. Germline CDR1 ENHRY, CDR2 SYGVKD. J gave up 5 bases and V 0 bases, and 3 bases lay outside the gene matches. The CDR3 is CAISESGTGIDTQYF. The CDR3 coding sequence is TGTGCCATCAGTGAGTCAGGGACAGGGATAGATACGCAGTATTTT.

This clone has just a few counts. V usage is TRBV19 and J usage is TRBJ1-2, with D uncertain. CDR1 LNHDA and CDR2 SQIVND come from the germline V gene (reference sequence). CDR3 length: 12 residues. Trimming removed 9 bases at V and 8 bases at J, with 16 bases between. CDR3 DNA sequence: TGTGCCAGCCGGGAGGGTTGGGGAGGCTACACCTTC. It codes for CASREGWGGYTF.

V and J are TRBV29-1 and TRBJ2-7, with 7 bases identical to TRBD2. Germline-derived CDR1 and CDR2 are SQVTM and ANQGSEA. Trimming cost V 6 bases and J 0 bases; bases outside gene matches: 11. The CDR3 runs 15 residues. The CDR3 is CSVISGGYRSYEQYF. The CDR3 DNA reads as TGCAGCGTCATATCGGGGGGTTACCGCTCCTACGAGCAGTACTTC.

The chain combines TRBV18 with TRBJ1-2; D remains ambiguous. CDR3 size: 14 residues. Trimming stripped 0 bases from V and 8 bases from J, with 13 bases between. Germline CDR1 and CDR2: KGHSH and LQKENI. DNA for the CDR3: TGTGCCAGCTCACCACCTTCAAGGCCGGGGGGCTACACCTTC. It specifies CASSPPSRPGGYTF.

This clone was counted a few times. The CDR3 loop is CASRRVQNSNQPQHF. CDR3 coding DNA: TGTGCCAGTAGGCGGGTTCAAAATAGCAATCAGCCCCAGCATTTT. The chain uses TRBV19 and TRBJ1-5, with D uncertain. Trimming cost V 6 bases and J 0 bases, with 12 bases left between them. CDR1 LNHDA and CDR2 SQIVND come from the germline V gene (reference sequence). This CDR3 contains 15 residues.

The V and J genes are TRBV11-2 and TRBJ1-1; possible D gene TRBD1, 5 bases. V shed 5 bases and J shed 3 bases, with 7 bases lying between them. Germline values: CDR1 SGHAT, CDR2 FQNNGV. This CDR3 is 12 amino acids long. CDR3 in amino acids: CASSDRYTEAFF. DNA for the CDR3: TGTGCCAGCAGCGACAGATACACTGAAGCTTTCTTT.

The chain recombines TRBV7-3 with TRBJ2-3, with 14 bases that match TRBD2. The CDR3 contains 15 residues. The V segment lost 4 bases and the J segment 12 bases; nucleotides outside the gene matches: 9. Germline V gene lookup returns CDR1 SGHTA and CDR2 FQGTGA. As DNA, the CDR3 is TGTGCCAGCAGCTCCGCGGGACTAGCGGGGGAAGTTCAGTATTTT. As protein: CASSSAGLAGEVQYF.